This T cell receptor (beta chain) appears in the sequencing data of a study of T cell responses to AZD1222 COVID-19 vaccine. About the study: Second-dose schedules of about 4 or about 12 weeks were combined. Study conclusions and caveats: Donors were largely white British and mainly female; clonal diversity was possibly underestimated. Among vaccine-associated CD4 TCRs, coverage spanned spike, with dominance at 160-218 and 743-854.

The assay was immunoSEQ multiplex PCR, and TCRdb's table has in-frame clones only and misses some. The sample carries 170,000 or so clones, around 90% recorded once. Notes on this clone: Its antigen is unknown.

The CDR3 has 13 amino acids. The ends were cut back, 6 bases at V and 3 bases at J, with 9 bases in the middle. Germline assignment: CDR1 LNHDA and CDR2 SQIVND (reference sequence). The V call is TRBV19, the J call TRBJ1-5, with D possibly being TRBD1 (6 bases). The sequenced sample was peripheral blood, obtained on day 0 of AZD1222 vaccination. The sequence was obtained from an adult in good health. CDR3: CASRTGLNQPQHF. For the CDR3, the DNA is TGTGCCAGTAGAACAGGGCTCAATCAGCCCCAGCATTTT.